The 4 T cell receptor beta chains below come from one sample, sequenced in a study of Tregs in tolerant kidney transplant recipients. TCRdb's table, derived via immunoSEQ multiplex PCR, lists solely in-frame clones and lacks some. The table has approximately 65,000 clones, roughly 84% seen once. Sequencing was done on a sample of CD4+ T cells from blood. The receptors stem from a human donor in good health.

This clone has a handful of counts. This chain joins TRBV7-9 and TRBJ2-3; 13 bases align to TRBD2. The CDR3 totals 16 residues. V was pared by 5 bases and J by 1 base, with 3 bases of the junction left unmatched. CDR1 SEHNR and CDR2 FQNEAQ come from the germline V gene (reference sequence). Here the CDR3 DNA reads TGTGCCAGCAGCCCGGGGACTAGCGGGGGCACAGATACGCAGTATTTT. It yields the protein CASSPGTSGGTDTQYF.

The gene calls are TRBV7-8 and TRBJ1-5; D gene uncertain. The CDR3 is 14 residues long. Germline CDR1 SGHVS, CDR2 FQNEAQ. Trimming pared 2 bases from V and 3 bases from J, leaving 8 bases between. CDR3 protein: CASSLSLPNQPQHF. CDR3 sequence (DNA): TGTGCCAGCAGCTTAAGCCTTCCCAATCAGCCCCAGCATTTT.

The chain links TRBV6-6 to TRBJ1-2; 8 nucleotides align to TRBD1. Germline CDR1 and CDR2: MNHNY and SVGAGI (reference sequence). This CDR3 has 14 amino acids. V shed 6 bases and J 7 bases; nucleotides not matched to a gene: 10. The CDR3 reads CASRRTGRASGYTF. In DNA form, the CDR3 reads TGTGCCAGCAGGCGGACAGGGCGGGCTTCTGGCTACACCTTC.

The rearrangement links TRBV7-2 to TRBJ1-2; perhaps TRBD1 as D (5 bases). The germline V gene encodes CDR1 SGHTA and CDR2 FQGNSA. CDR3 length: 16 amino acids. Deletions cut 3 bases from V and 2 bases from J, with 16 bases between. The CDR3 region is CASSFPGPTENYGYTF. CDR3 bases: TGTGCCAGCAGCTTCCCCGGGCCGACAGAGAACTATGGCTACACCTTC.